The 12 T cell receptor beta chains below come from one sample, sequenced in a study of control samples from healthy donors and cancer patients. Sequencing used immunoSEQ multiplex PCR; TCRdb keeps in-frame clones, though not all of them. The sample records some 140,000 clones, about 85% being singletons. The sequencing sample was made of blood. These receptors all stem from a woman aged 25-40 years in good health.

The chain recombines TRBV4-2 with TRBJ2-7; D is unclear. The CDR3 loop spans 15 amino acids. Trimming left V 1 base short and J 1 base short, with 11 bases between. Germline V gives CDR1 LGHNA, CDR2 YNFKEQ. CDR3 bases: TGTGCCAGCAGCCAAGTGGTAGGCGTATCCTACGAGCAGTACTTC. Protein sequence: CASSQVVGVSYEQYF.

The chain is built from TRBV6-5 and TRBJ2-3; 11 nucleotides align to TRBD2. The CDR3 sequence is 15 residues long. Germline V gene data show CDR1 as MNHEY and CDR2 as SVGAGI. After removal of 8 bases from V and 2 bases from J, the junction contained 6 bases not matched to a gene. The CDR3 DNA is TGTGCCAGCGACCGACTAGCGGGGTTCACAGATACGCAGTATTTT. This codes for CASDRLAGFTDTQYF.

J is TRBJ2-5 and V is TRBV6-1, with 9 positions matching TRBD1. Per germline, CDR1 MNHNS and CDR2 SASEGT. CDR3 length: 15 amino acids. Trimming took 2 bases from V and 4 from J; bases not matched to a gene: 5. The CDR3 loop is CASSEFLGQGETQYF. In DNA form, the CDR3 reads TGTGCCAGCAGTGAATTCCTGGGACAGGGAGAGACCCAGTACTTC.

The chain employs TRBV9 and TRBJ2-1; TRBD2 matches at 7 bases. Trimming took 3 bases from V and 8 from J; bases not matched to a gene: 2. The CDR3 consists of 12 residues. CDR1 is SGDLS, CDR2 YYNGEE, per germline. CDR3 loop: CASSGTSDEQFF. DNA for the CDR3: TGTGCCAGCAGCGGGACTAGTGATGAGCAGTTCTTC.

The gene calls are TRBV3-1 (or the pseudogene TRBV3-2) and TRBJ1-3, with D maybe TRBD1 (6 bases). CDR1 and CDR2 from the germline V gene are LGHDT and YNNKEL (reference sequence). The CDR3 covers 15 residues. Trimming removed 5 bases at V and 2 bases at J, with 13 bases between. Written as DNA, the CDR3 is TGTGCCAGCAGCGAGACGTGGACAGCTGGAAACACCATATATTTT. It yields the protein CASSETWTAGNTIYF.

The chain uses TRBV10-3 and TRBJ1-3; 8 nucleotides agree with TRBD1. Germline lookup yields CDR1 ENHRY and CDR2 SYGVKD. V lost 11 bases and J lost 3; bases outside the gene matches: 12. This CDR3 region has 15 residues. This chain's CDR3 is CASAGDRLFGNTIYF. CDR3 bases: TGTGCCTCCGCGGGGGACAGGCTTTTTGGAAACACCATATATTTT.

The genes are TRBV28 and TRBJ1-4, with 7 bases that match TRBD1. The junction had 4 bases not matched to a gene; V was cut back by 2 bases and J by 7 bases. The CDR3 sequence is 14 residues long. Germline V gives CDR1 MDHEN, CDR2 SYDVKM. CDR3 nucleotide sequence: TGTGCCAGCAGTTTAGGACAGGAGGGTGAAAAACTGTTTTTT. It translates to CASSLGQEGEKLFF.

The chain employs TRBV12-3 or TRBV12-4 and TRBJ1-1; no reliable D call. The V end was cut by 1 base, the J end by 9 bases, with 12 bases between. This CDR3 is built from 13 residues. The DNA for the CDR3 is TGTGCCAGCAGTTTAGGGTCCCCCCCCCAAGCTTTCTTT. Translation gives CASSLGSPPQAFF.

The CDR3 here is CAWSERGPEAFF. Written as DNA, the CDR3 is TGTGCCTGGAGTGAAAGGGGTCCTGAAGCTTTCTTT. This chain uses TRBV30 with TRBJ1-1; D may be TRBD1 (5 bases). This CDR3 has 12 residues. V gave up 1 base and J gave up 6 bases, with 9 bases separating them. Germline V gene sequence: CDR1 GTSNPN, CDR2 SVGIG (reference sequence).

The CDR3 DNA is TGTGCCAGCAGTTTAGTAGGGCCAACTAATGAAAAACTGTTTTTT. The encoded protein is CASSLVGPTNEKLFF. The chain links TRBV28 to TRBJ1-4; D call uncertain. The V and J ends lost 2 bases and 0 bases respectively, with 7 bases between them. This CDR3 comprises 15 residues. The V gene's germline CDR1 is MDHEN and CDR2 SYDVKM.

This chain connects TRBV4-2 to TRBJ2-7, with D tentatively TRBD2 (5 bases). Germline lookup yields CDR1 LGHNA and CDR2 YNFKEQ. The CDR3 totals 14 residues. Trimming removed 6 bases at V and 3 bases at J, with 15 bases between. This chain's CDR3 is CASRKEAGGYEQYF. DNA of the CDR3: TGTGCCAGCAGGAAAGAGGCGGGCGGCTACGAGCAGTACTTC.

The J gene is TRBJ2-2, the V gene TRBV5-1, with D perhaps matching TRBD2 (5 bases). Germline-derived CDR1 and CDR2 are SGHRS and YFSETQ. Between the trimmed V and J ends, which lost 5 bases and 6 bases, there was a span of 14 bases. CDR3 length equals 14 residues. DNA for the CDR3: TGCGCCAGCAGAGAGCTAGCAATGTCCGGGGAGCTGTTTTTT. It specifies CASRELAMSGELFF.